The text below deals with one TCR beta chain. This specimen belongs to a study of blood T cell repertoires in COVID-19. The method was immunoSEQ multiplex PCR; TCRdb's version includes in-frame clones alone and lacks a portion of them. Of around 100,000 clones listed, about 90% were seen once; the top ten hold 3% to 3.5%. This clonotype was sampled from a human donor in a cohort sampled during active COVID-19. Sequencing was done on a sample of peripheral blood.

Written as DNA, the CDR3 is TGTGCCAGCAGCTTATCCCGGCAGGGTGGCGATACGCAGTATTTT. Protein: CASSLSRQGGDTQYF. The rearrangement uses TRBV7-2 and TRBJ2-3, with TRBD1 as a possible D gene (5 bases). The CDR3 spans 15 residues. Germline values: CDR1 SGHTA, CDR2 FQGNSA. Trimming took 2 bases from V and 6 from J, leaving 15 bases between them.